This record covers a single TCR beta chain. Every donor gave roughly 9.2 milliliters of peripheral blood. These data originate in a study of blood T cells in healthy people across ages. Trimming pared 6 bases from V and 2 bases from J, leaving 20 bases between. Germline CDR1 reads SGHTA; CDR2 reads FQGNSA. The length of the CDR3 is 16 residues. Together with a sample-barcoded 5' primer, a J-beta primer mix was included in a second PCR lasting about 6 to 11 cycles. Through a template-switch adaptor with 12 random nucleotides, each cDNA molecule received a tag. Using its own MiXCR run on the 5' RACE reads, TCRdb lists one record per CDR3 protein. The sample comprises 1.5 million to 2 million distinct CDR3 sequences, 39% of which are singletons, and roughly 24% rests with the top ten.

This sequence joins TRBV7-2 and TRBJ2-7; tentatively, D is TRBD1 or TRBD2 (5 bases each). Sample: blood. This TCR was sampled from a human donor in good health. CDR3 in DNA: TGTGCCAGCAGTCCGTGGGGAGCGAGGGGACCCTACGAGCAGTACTTC. Its translation is CASSPWGARGPYEQYF.